These T cell receptor beta chains were read from a single sample in a study of blood T cell repertoires in COVID-19. The protocol was immunoSEQ multiplex PCR, while the TCRdb copy is restricted to in-frame clones and leaves out a portion. Among 200,000 to 300,000 clones listed, around 89% were seen once. Sequenced input: PBMCs or T cells enriched from blood (not recorded which). The source of these receptors is a man between 40 and 49 years old who had recovered from COVID-19. The CDR3 runs from the conserved cysteine through the conserved F or W. The D gene is left open where the match is weak. A row's size may be missing; if present it is once, few, many or a size class.

v_call	clone_size	j_call	d_call	cdr3_length	cdr3_nt	cdr3_aa
TRBV4-1	-	TRBJ2-1	TRBD2	14	TGCGCCAGCAGTCGCACTAGCGGGGTCAATGAGCAGTTCTTC	CASSRTSGVNEQFF
TRBV2	-	TRBJ2-7	TRBD1	13	TGTGCCAGCAGTGCTGGGACAGCCTACGAGCAGTACTTC	CASSAGTAYEQYF
TRBV20-1	-	TRBJ1-2	-	10	TGCAGTGCTAGACGCTATGGCTACACCTTC	CSARRYGYTF
TRBV18	-	TRBJ2-2	TRBD1	18	TGTGCCAGCTCACCACGACCAACAGGGGGCGCGAACACCGGGGAGCTGTTTTTT	CASSPRPTGGANTGELFF
TRBV29-1	-	TRBJ2-2	TRBD2	16	TGCAGCGTTGGCACGCCGGGACTAGCGAACACCGGGGAGCTGTTTTTT	CSVGTPGLANTGELFF
TRBV6-4	-	TRBJ1-2	-	21	TGTGCCAGCAGTGACTCACACAACAAACTCCCGGGTAGGCTAGCAAACTATGGCTACACCTTC	CASSDSHNKLPGRLANYGYTF
TRBV18	few	TRBJ2-2	-	14	TGTGCCAGCTTGAGGGAGGCGAACACCGGGGAGCTGTTTTTT	CASLREANTGELFF
TRBV16	-	TRBJ2-7	-	12	TGTGCCAGCAGCCAATTCAAATACGAGCAGTACTTC	CASSQFKYEQYF
TRBV21-1	-	TRBJ1-3	-	16	TGTGCCAGCAGCAAAGCTAGGCAGGGGGCAAGAAACACCATATATTTT	CASSKARQGARNTIYF
TRBV20-1	once	TRBJ2-2	-	14	TGCAGTGCTGGTGCCGGGACACACACCGGGGAGCTGTTTTTT	CSAGAGTHTGELFF
TRBV6-5	-	TRBJ2-1	-	15	TGTGCCAGCAGTTACGACGATACTACCTACAATGAGCAGTTCTTC	CASSYDDTTYNEQFF
TRBV24-1	-	TRBJ2-3	-	12	TGTGCCACCAGTGACCAAGGGGGTACGCAGTATTTT	CATSDQGGTQYF
TRBV3-1/TRBV3-2	-	TRBJ2-5	-	15	TGTGCCAGCAGCCAAGACCCCCGGAGGGCGGAGACCCAGTACTTC	CASSQDPRRAETQYF
TRBV4-2	-	TRBJ1-5	TRBD1	15	TGTGCCAGCAGCCAAGCCGGGACAGGGAATCAGCCCCAGCATTTT	CASSQAGTGNQPQHF
TRBV9	once	TRBJ1-3	TRBD1	17	TGTGCCAGCAGCGTAATGGATGTCAGGGGGCCTGGAAACACCATATATTTT	CASSVMDVRGPGNTIYF
TRBV25-1	-	TRBJ2-7	TRBD2	18	TGTGCCAGCAGTACAGGACTAGCGGGGGGTTACCTAACCTACGAGCAGTACTTC	CASSTGLAGGYLTYEQYF
TRBV6-5	-	TRBJ2-1	TRBD1	15	TGTGCCAGCAGATCATTACAGGGGGCACCCTTTGAGCAGTTCTTC	CASRSLQGAPFEQFF
TRBV11-3	-	TRBJ2-7	-	14	TGTGCCAGCAGCTTAAGTGGACAGTTCTACGAGCAGTACTTC	CASSLSGQFYEQYF
TRBV9	-	TRBJ2-2	-	14	TGTGCCAGCAGCGTAGTACAGAACACCGGGGAGCTGTTTTTT	CASSVVQNTGELFF
TRBV27	-	TRBJ2-7	-	14	TGTGCCAGCAGTTTGGGGCGAACGTCCTACGAGCAGTACTTC	CASSLGRTSYEQYF